The 23 T cell receptor beta chains presented below share a single source sample, sequenced in a study of shared clonotypes between healthy human individuals. Generated by immunoSEQ multiplex PCR, the TCRdb table keeps only in-frame clones and is missing some. The sample consists of around 2.3 million clones, almost 96% of them appearing once. The sequencing input was naive CD4+ T cells sorted from blood. The sample's subset: CD45RA+ positively selected. Receptors originate from a man aged 18 to 30 in good health.

The chain carries TRBV9 and TRBJ1-2, with D maybe TRBD1 (6 bases). The germline V gene has CDR1 SGDLS and CDR2 YYNGEE. V lost 0 bases and J lost 2, with 11 bases in between. The CDR3 covers 15 residues. CDR3 in DNA: TGTGCCAGCAGCGTAGGTCAGGGGCAAAACTATGGCTACACCTTC. Translation gives CASSVGQGQNYGYTF. The full variable domain, completed using reference TRBV9 and TRBJ1-2, is DSGVTQTPKHLITATGQRVTLRCSPRSGDLSVYWYQQSLDQGLQFLIQYYNGEERAKGNILERFSAQQFPDLHSELNLSSLELGDSALYFCASSVGQGQNYGYTFGSGTRLTVV.

Worth noting for this clone: Other DNA sequences from this sample encode an identical CDR3 as well. The rearrangement joins TRBV5-6 to TRBJ2-7; no reliable D call. The CDR3 loop spans 13 amino acids. The V end was cut by 0 bases, the J end by 3 bases, with 7 bases between. Germline assignment: CDR1 SGHDT and CDR2 YYEEEE. CDR3: CASSLERIYEQYF. In DNA, the CDR3 is TGTGCCAGCAGCTTGGAACGGATCTACGAGCAGTACTTC.

The rearrangement joins TRBV15 to TRBJ1-2; 7 nucleotides line up with TRBD1. This CDR3 has 15 residues. V lost 1 base and J lost 4; bases outside the gene matches: 6. The germline CDR1 and CDR2 sequences are LNHNV and YYDKDF (reference sequence). CDR3: CATSRASQGVYGYTF. The CDR3 coding sequence is TGTGCCACCAGCAGAGCATCCCAGGGGGTCTATGGCTACACCTTC.

A word on this clone: The sample contains more than one DNA sequence encoding this CDR3. CDR3 coding DNA: TGCGCCAGCAGCTTGGACTCGAACACTGAAGCTTTCTTT. The encoded protein is CASSLDSNTEAFF. The rearrangement uses TRBV5-1 and TRBJ1-1; D uncertain. This CDR3 has 13 residues. V shed 0 bases and J shed 1 base, with 4 bases lying between them. CDR1 SGHRS and CDR2 YFSETQ come from the germline V gene.

The chain uses TRBV6-1 and TRBJ1-1; D might be TRBD1 (5 bases). V gave up 7 bases and J gave up 1 base, with 13 bases separating them. The CDR3 totals 14 residues. Germline CDR1 MNHNS, CDR2 SASEGT. CDR3 residues: CASTFQGSNTEAFF. In DNA, the CDR3 is TGTGCCAGCACCTTCCAGGGCTCGAACACTGAAGCTTTCTTT.

The rearrangement joins TRBV18 to TRBJ2-1; 13 nucleotides agree with TRBD2. Germline assignment: CDR1 KGHSH and CDR2 LQKENI. CDR3 length: 15 amino acids. With V trimmed by 5 bases and J by 5 bases, 3 bases remained unmatched. The CDR3 here is CASSAGLAGHNEQFF. CDR3 nucleotides: TGTGCCAGCTCAGCGGGACTAGCGGGACACAATGAGCAGTTCTTC.

The CDR3 nucleotides are TGCGCCAGCACCCTGAGGACTAGCGGTAGCACAGATACGCAGTATTTT. As protein: CASTLRTSGSTDTQYF. The chain links TRBV10-2 to TRBJ2-3, with TRBD2 matching over 10 bases. This CDR3 region has 16 residues. J lost 0 bases, V lost 7 bases, and 7 bases had no gene match. Germline-derived CDR1 and CDR2 are WSHSY and SAAADI.

The CDR3 region is CASSLAPRSSGANVLTF. CDR3 DNA: TGTGCCAGCAGCTTAGCTCCCCGATCCTCTGGGGCCAACGTCCTGACTTTC. The chain carries TRBV7-2 and TRBJ2-6; D not certain. This CDR3 comprises 17 residues. Looked up from germline, CDR1 is SGHTA and CDR2 is FQGNSA. The V end lost 0 bases, the J end lost 0 bases, and 9 bases lay between the germline ends.

This clone appeared a single time. Other DNA sequences within the sample encode an identical CDR3. The chain uses TRBV10-3 and TRBJ1-2, with no clear D. CDR1 and CDR2 (germline): ENHRY, SYGVKD. Trimming shortened V by 0 bases and J by 5 bases, and 7 bases separated the two germline ends. This CDR3 has 13 residues. The CDR3 sequence: CAISESTDYGYTF. The CDR3 region has the DNA TGTGCCATCAGTGAGTCGACCGATTATGGCTACACCTTC.

Concerning this clone itself: At the DNA level, this CDR3 is encoded by other sequences in the same sample as well. The rearrangement joins TRBV10-3 to TRBJ1-1; D possibly corresponds to TRBD1 (6 bases). The V gene's germline CDR1 is ENHRY and CDR2 SYGVKD. The CDR3 runs to 14 residues. Trimming removed 6 bases at V and 0 bases at J, with 11 bases between. The CDR3 DNA reads TGTGCCATCAGCGAGGGGGTTATGAACACTGAAGCTTTCTTT. It yields the protein CAISEGVMNTEAFF.

V gene TRBV2 combines with J gene TRBJ1-6; D is unresolved. V gave up 6 bases and J gave up 7 bases, with 16 bases separating them. CDR1 SNHLY and CDR2 FYNNEI come from the germline V gene. CDR3 length: 15 amino acids. The CDR3 reads CASSSNGVGNSPLHF. The CDR3 DNA follows: TGTGCCAGCAGCTCAAATGGGGTCGGCAATTCACCCCTCCACTTT. Using reference TRBV2 and TRBJ1-6 for the parts outside the CDR3, the full variable domain is EPEVTQTPSHQVTQMGQEVILRCVPISNHLYFYWYRQILGQKVEFLVSFYNNEISEKSEIFDDQFSVERPDGSNFTLKIRSTKLEDSAMYFCASSSNGVGNSPLHFGNGTRLTVT.

A word on this clone: The junction and the germline gene differ at one end; a read error may be behind it. V usage is TRBV7-7 and J usage is TRBJ2-1; the D gene is possibly TRBD1 (6 bases). This CDR3 has 13 amino acids. The germline V gene has CDR1 SSHAT and CDR2 FNYEAQ (reference sequence). The CDR3 coding sequence is TGTGCTAGCAGCATTACAGGGTGGAATGAGCAGTTCTTC. As protein: CASSITGWNEQFF.

The chain couples TRBV10-1 to TRBJ2-7; TRBD1 matches at 10 bases. This CDR3 has 13 residues. V lost 7 bases and J lost 5; bases outside the gene matches: 5. From germline, CDR1 is WNHNN and CDR2 SYGVQD (reference sequence). The CDR3 DNA is TGCGCCAGCATGCCGGGACAGGGGAACGAGCAGTACTTC. Translated, it gives CASMPGQGNEQYF.

This chain links TRBV5-1 with TRBJ2-7; 7 bases are shared with TRBD1. CDR3 length: 14 residues. Germline V lookup: CDR1 SGHRS, CDR2 YFSETQ. Trimming cost V 3 bases and J 5 bases; bases outside gene matches: 8. CDR3 loop: CASSSPTGFNEQYF. The CDR3 DNA follows: TGCGCCAGCAGCTCCCCGACAGGGTTCAACGAGCAGTACTTC.

This clone appeared a single time. A read error may account for a junction end that differs from germline. The chain couples TRBV11-3 to TRBJ2-7; 7 bases are a match to TRBD2. Per the germline V gene, CDR1 is SGHNT and CDR2 is YENEEA. The CDR3 loop spans 13 amino acids. The CDR3 DNA follows: TGTGTCAGCAGCGGGGAGGCAGCCTACGAGCAGTACTTC. Protein sequence: CVSSGEAAYEQYF.

This clone was detected only once. Distinct nucleotide sequences in the sample also encode this CDR3. The V and J genes are TRBV10-3 and TRBJ2-7, with D unclear. The CDR3 is 14 residues long. Germline V lookup: CDR1 ENHRY, CDR2 SYGVKD. Trimming left V 0 bases short and J 2 bases short, with 8 bases between. The CDR3 reads CAISESGRAYEQYF. In nucleotides, the CDR3 is TGTGCCATCAGTGAGTCCGGCCGTGCCTACGAGCAGTACTTC.

The V and J genes are TRBV15 and TRBJ2-7; 10 bases line up with TRBD1. Unmatched junction bases numbered 7, after V lost 3 bases and J lost 5 bases. Germline CDR1 is LNHNV and CDR2 is YYDKDF (reference sequence). The CDR3 extends over 15 amino acids. CDR3 amino acids: CATSSRGTGVHEQYF. In DNA, the CDR3 is TGTGCCACCAGCAGCAGAGGGACAGGGGTTCACGAGCAGTACTTC.

The chain is built from TRBV5-4 and TRBJ1-1; 12 nucleotides agree with TRBD1. The germline CDR1 and CDR2 sequences are SGHNT and YYREEE (reference sequence). V shed 4 bases and J 4 bases; nucleotides not matched to a gene: 14. The CDR3 is 18 residues long. The CDR3 reads CASSPPTGTGGRGTEAFF. The CDR3 nucleotides are TGTGCCAGCAGCCCCCCGACAGGGACAGGGGGCAGGGGCACTGAAGCTTTCTTT.

The chain uses TRBV5-4 and TRBJ1-1; maybe TRBD1 (5 bases). Between the trimmed V and J ends, which lost 3 bases and 5 bases, there was a span of 11 bases. This CDR3 has 13 amino acids. The V gene's germline CDR1 is SGHNT and CDR2 YYREEE (reference sequence). CDR3 sequence: CASSSWTLTEAFF. DNA for the CDR3: TGTGCCAGCAGCTCCTGGACATTAACTGAAGCTTTCTTT.

Details on this clone: A read error may produce the germline difference seen at one junction end. V usage is TRBV5-1 and J usage is TRBJ2-5, with 11 bases lining up with TRBD1. Germline V CDR1 and CDR2: SGHRS, YFSETQ. The CDR3 has 14 amino acids. In nucleotides, the CDR3 is TGCGCCAGCACCTTGGGACAGGGGGAAGAGACCCAGTACTTC. This encodes CASTLGQGEETQYF.

This clone showed up just once. The chain recombines TRBV10-1 with TRBJ1-1; D might be TRBD1 (5 bases). V was pared by 6 bases and J by 1 base, with 15 bases between. The CDR3 is 15 amino acids. Germline lookup yields CDR1 WNHNN and CDR2 SYGVQD (reference sequence). CDR3 protein: CASSPTGTANTEAFF. In DNA form, the CDR3 reads TGCGCCAGCAGCCCTACCGGGACGGCGAACACTGAAGCTTTCTTT.

This chain connects TRBV18 to TRBJ2-5; D remains ambiguous. From germline, CDR1 is KGHSH and CDR2 LQKENI. The CDR3 consists of 14 residues. V gave up 0 bases and J gave up 1 base, with 6 bases separating them. The CDR3 bases are TGTGCCAGCTCACCACCTTACAGCCAAGAGACCCAGTACTTC. It encodes CASSPPYSQETQYF.

The rearrangement uses TRBV5-1 and TRBJ2-7, with D possibly being TRBD1 (5 bases). Trimming removed 4 bases from V and 3 bases from J, with 17 bases in between. CDR3 length: 15 amino acids. Looked up from germline, CDR1 is SGHRS and CDR2 is YFSETQ. In DNA form, the CDR3 reads TGCGCCAGCAGCCCGGAAGGGGCCACTTTCTACGAGCAGTACTTC. This encodes CASSPEGATFYEQYF.